This TCR beta chain comes out of a study of vaccination effects on CD4 cells after COVID-19. Study-level information: Researchers obtained post-vaccine samples at a median of 72 days past the second dose.

Sequenced by immunoSEQ multiplex PCR; TCRdb stores in-frame clones only, minus some. The sample includes tens of thousands of clones, 70% to 90% of them seen just once. Germline V CDR1 and CDR2: SEHNR, FQNEAQ (reference sequence). Trimming cost V 5 bases and J 6 bases; bases outside gene matches: 9. This CDR3 is built from 15 residues. Peptide-pool stimulation followed by sequencing identified expanded antigen-specific CD4+ clonotypes in the ViraFEST assay. Culturing for about ten days preceded CD4+ T cell isolation. Either the BNT162b2 or mRNA-1273 vaccine was given to participants in two doses. Cultures of over 1.5 million PBMC per well contained around 11 IU/ml IL-2 plus 10 ug/ml peptides. IL-2 medium supplanted half the medium on days 3 and 7. About this clone: Its antigen is currently unknown.

This sample comprised CD4+ T cells from PBMCs cultured with HCoV-229E spike peptides, obtained after COVID-19 vaccination. The chain recombines TRBV7-9 with TRBJ1-3, with 8 bases identical to TRBD1. This TCR came from a human donor who received a COVID-19 vaccine. The chain's CDR3 is CASSLTQGAANTIYF. The DNA for the CDR3 is TGTGCCAGCAGCCTAACCCAGGGGGCGGCAAACACCATATATTTT. Full variable domain (outside the CDR3, taken from reference TRBV7-9 and TRBJ1-3): DTGVSQNPRHKITKRGQNVTFRCDPISEHNRLYWYRQTLGQGPEFLTYFQNEAQLEKSRLLSDRFSAERPKGSFSTLEIQRTEQGDSAMYLCASSLTQGAANTIYFGEGSWLTVV.